This TCR beta chain is from a study of T cells in Graves' hyperthyroidism and ophthalmopathy. The J segment lost 8 bases and the V segment lost 2 bases, leaving 2 bases of the junction unmatched. From germline, CDR1 is DFQATT and CDR2 SNEGSKA (reference sequence). CDR3 size: 12 residues. Amplified regions were TCR beta CDR3 sequences from RNA transcripts. The study used the HTBI primer set for a first-round RT-PCR of the TCR CDR3. One entry per CDR3 protein, called by TCRdb with MiXCR from the multiplex PCR reads. The sample includes over 500,000 distinct CDR3 sequences, under 20% of them seen just once. This clonotype was detected a few times.

The gene calls are TRBV20-1 and TRBJ2-1, with 8 bases aligning to TRBD1. Material: blood. The TCR was taken from a woman aged 18-29 years with Graves' ophthalmopathy. For the CDR3, the DNA is TGCAGTGCTAGACCCAGGGGGCATGAGCAGTTCTTC. Residues: CSARPRGHEQFF.